What follows are 3 T cell receptor beta chains derived from one specimen sequenced in a study of circulating CD8 cells and anti-PD-1 response in melanoma. Four subsets defined by PD-1 and/or TIGIT were sorted from live CD3+CD8+TCRalphabeta+ cells. TCR libraries were prepared from roughly 15 ng of total RNA with the QIAseq Immune Repertoire TCR panel. Each CDR3 protein gets one entry after TCRdb re-called the reads with MiXCR. Of approximately 320 distinct CDR3 sequences listed, under 6.5% are singletons. The sequencing used CD8+ T cells from PBMCs, collected at baseline or after one month of anti-PD-1 therapy (not recorded which). The receptor source for this set is a human donor with melanoma.

This clonotype counts as large. This rearrangement joins TRBV4-1 to TRBJ2-1, with D maybe TRBD1 (6 bases). There are 15 residues in the CDR3. The ends were cut back, 1 base at V and 4 bases at J, with 11 bases in the middle. Germline V gives CDR1 MGHRA, CDR2 YSYEKL. CDR3 in amino acids: CASSQARTEYNEQFF. Here the CDR3 DNA reads TGCGCCAGCAGCCAAGCCAGGACAGAGTACAATGAGCAGTTCTTC.

This clonotype is labeled large. The V call is TRBV4-3, the J call TRBJ2-6, with 8 bases lining up with TRBD2. Germline CDR1 reads LGHNA; CDR2 reads YSLEER. This CDR3 contains 17 residues. V was pared by 3 bases and J by 0 bases, with 4 bases of the junction left unmatched. CDR3 nucleotides: TGCGCCAGCAGCCAGCGGGAGGAATACTCTGGGGCCAACGTCCTGACTTTC. Its protein product is CASSQREEYSGANVLTF.

By sample share, this clonotype is large. The chain combines TRBV20-1 with TRBJ2-1; D remains ambiguous. The V end lost 1 base, the J end lost 12 bases, and 16 bases lay between the germline ends. Germline V gene data show CDR1 as DFQATT and CDR2 as SNEGSKA (reference sequence). This CDR3 has 13 residues. The CDR3 spells CSARAPAGLLQFF. CDR3 DNA: TGCAGTGCTAGAGCCCCCGCAGGCCTCTTGCAGTTCTTC.